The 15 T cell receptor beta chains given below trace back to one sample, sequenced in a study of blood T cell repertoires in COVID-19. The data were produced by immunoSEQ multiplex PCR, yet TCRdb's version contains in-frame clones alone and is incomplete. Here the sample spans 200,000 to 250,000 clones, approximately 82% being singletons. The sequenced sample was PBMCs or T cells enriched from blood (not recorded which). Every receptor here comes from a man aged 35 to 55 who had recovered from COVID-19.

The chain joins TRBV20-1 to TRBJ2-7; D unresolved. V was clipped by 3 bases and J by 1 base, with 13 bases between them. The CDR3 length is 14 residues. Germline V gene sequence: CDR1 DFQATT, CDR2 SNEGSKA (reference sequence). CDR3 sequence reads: CSASIGATSYEQYF. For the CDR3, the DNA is TGCAGTGCTAGTATAGGAGCGACTTCCTACGAGCAGTACTTC.

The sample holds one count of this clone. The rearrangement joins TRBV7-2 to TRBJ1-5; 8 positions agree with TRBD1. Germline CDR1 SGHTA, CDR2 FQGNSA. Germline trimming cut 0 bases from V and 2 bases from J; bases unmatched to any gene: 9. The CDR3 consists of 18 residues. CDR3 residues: CASSLALQGAGGNQPQHF. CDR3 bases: TGTGCCAGCAGCTTAGCCCTCCAGGGGGCGGGAGGCAATCAGCCCCAGCATTTT. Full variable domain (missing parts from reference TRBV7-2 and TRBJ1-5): GAGVSQSPSNKVTEKGKDVELRCDPISGHTALYWYRQSLGQGLEFLIYFQGNSAPDKSGLPSDRFSAERTGGSVSTLTIQRTQQEDSAVYLCASSLALQGAGGNQPQHFGDGTRLSIL.

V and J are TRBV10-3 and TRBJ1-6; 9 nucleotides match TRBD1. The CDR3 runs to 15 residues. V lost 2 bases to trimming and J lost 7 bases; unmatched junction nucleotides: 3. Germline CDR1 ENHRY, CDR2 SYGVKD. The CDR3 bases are TGTGCCATCAGTGAGGCTGACAGGGGGAATTCACCCCTCCACTTT. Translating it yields CAISEADRGNSPLHF.

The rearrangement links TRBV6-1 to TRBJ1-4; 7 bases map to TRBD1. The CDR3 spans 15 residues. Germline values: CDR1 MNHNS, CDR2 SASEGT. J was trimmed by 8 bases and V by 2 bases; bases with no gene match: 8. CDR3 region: CASSEFIGTEEKLFF. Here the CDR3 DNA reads TGTGCCAGCAGTGAATTTATCGGGACAGAGGAAAAACTGTTTTTT.

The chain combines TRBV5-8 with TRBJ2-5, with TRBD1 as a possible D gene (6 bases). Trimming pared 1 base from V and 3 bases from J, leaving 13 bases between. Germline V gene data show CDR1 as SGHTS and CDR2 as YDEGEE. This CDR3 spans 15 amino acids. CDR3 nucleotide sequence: TGTGCCAGCAGCTTGTTTATAGGGGGAGAAGAGACCCAGTACTTC. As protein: CASSLFIGGEETQYF.

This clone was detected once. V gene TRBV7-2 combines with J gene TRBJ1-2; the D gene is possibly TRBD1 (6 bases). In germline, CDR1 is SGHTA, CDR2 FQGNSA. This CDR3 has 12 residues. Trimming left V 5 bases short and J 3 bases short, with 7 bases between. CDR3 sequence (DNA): TGTGCCAGCAGCAAGGGGGACTATGGCTACACCTTC. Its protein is CASSKGDYGYTF. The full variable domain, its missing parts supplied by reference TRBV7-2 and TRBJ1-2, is GAGVSQSPSNKVTEKGKDVELRCDPISGHTALYWYRQSLGQGLEFLIYFQGNSAPDKSGLPSDRFSAERTGGSVSTLTIQRTQQEDSAVYLCASSKGDYGYTFGSGTRLTVV.

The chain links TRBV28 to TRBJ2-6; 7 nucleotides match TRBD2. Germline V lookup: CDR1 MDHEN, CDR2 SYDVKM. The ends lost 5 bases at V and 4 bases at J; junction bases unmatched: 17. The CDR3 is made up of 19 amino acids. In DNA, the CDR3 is TGTGCCAGCAGTCACCGGCGACTAGCCGATTTATCCGGGGCCAACGTCCTGACTTTC. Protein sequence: CASSHRRLADLSGANVLTF. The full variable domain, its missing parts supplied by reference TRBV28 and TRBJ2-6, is DVKVTQSSRYLVKRTGEKVFLECVQDMDHENMFWYRQDPGLGLRLIYFSYDVKMKEKGDIPEGYSVSREKKERFSLILESASTNQTSMYLCASSHRRLADLSGANVLTFGAGSRLTVL.

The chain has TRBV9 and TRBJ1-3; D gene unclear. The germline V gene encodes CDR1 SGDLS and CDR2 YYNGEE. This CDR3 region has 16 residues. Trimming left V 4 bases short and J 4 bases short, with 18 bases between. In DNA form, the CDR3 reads TGTGCCAGCAGCCCTCGGGATACCCGAAGCGGAAACACCATATATTTT. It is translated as CASSPRDTRSGNTIYF.

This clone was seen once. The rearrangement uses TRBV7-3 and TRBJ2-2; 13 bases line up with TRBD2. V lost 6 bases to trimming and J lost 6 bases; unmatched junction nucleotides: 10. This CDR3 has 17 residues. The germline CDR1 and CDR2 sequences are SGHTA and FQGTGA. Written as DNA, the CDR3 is TGTGCCAGCAGGGGACTAGCGGGACAGCTTGGCGCCGGGGAGCTGTTTTTT. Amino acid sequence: CASRGLAGQLGAGELFF.

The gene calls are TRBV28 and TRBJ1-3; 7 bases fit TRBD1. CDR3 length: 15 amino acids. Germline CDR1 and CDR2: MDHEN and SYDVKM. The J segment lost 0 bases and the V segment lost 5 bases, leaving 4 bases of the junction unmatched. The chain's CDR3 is CASSGGQLSGNTIYF. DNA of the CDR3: TGTGCCAGCAGTGGGGGACAGCTCTCTGGAAACACCATATATTTT.

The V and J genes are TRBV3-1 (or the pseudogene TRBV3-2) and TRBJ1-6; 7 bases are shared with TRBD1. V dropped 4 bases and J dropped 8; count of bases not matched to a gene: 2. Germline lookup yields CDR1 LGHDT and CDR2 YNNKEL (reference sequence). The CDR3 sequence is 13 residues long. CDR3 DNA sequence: TGTGCCAGCAGCCCCAGGGGGTATTCACCCCTCCACTTT. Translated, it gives CASSPRGYSPLHF.

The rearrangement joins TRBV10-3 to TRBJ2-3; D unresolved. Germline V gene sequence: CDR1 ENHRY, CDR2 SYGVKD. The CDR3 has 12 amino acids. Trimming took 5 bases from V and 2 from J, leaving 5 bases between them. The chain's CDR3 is CAISSYTDTQYF. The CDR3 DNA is TGTGCCATCAGTTCCTACACAGATACGCAGTATTTT.

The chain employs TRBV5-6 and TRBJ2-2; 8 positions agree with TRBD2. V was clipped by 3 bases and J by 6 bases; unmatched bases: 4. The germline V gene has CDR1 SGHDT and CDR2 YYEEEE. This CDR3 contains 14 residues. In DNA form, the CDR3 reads TGTGCCAGCAGCTCGGGACTAGGGGCCGGGGAGCTGTTTTTT. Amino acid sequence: CASSSGLGAGELFF.

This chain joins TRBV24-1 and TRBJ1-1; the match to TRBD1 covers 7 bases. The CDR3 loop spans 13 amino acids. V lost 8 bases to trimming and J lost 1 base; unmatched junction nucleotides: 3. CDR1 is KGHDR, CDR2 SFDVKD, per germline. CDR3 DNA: TGTGCCACCATGGCAGGGGGGAACACTGAAGCTTTCTTT. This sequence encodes CATMAGGNTEAFF.

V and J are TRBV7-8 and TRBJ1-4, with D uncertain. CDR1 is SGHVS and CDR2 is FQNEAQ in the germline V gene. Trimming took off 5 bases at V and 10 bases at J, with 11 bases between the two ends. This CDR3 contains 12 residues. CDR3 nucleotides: TGTGCCAGCAGCCAAAGCTTCGGAAAACTGTTTTTT. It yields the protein CASSQSFGKLFF.